This T cell receptor beta chain was documented in a study of TIL therapy for anti-PD-1-resistant metastatic lung cancer. From germline, CDR1 is MNHEY and CDR2 SMNVEV (reference sequence). The CDR3 has 12 residues. V lost 3 bases and J lost 7; bases outside the gene matches: 0. The libraries were made with immunoSEQ v3. Clones were sequenced by immunoSEQ multiplex PCR, and TCRdb holds only the in-frame ones, with some missing. This table has 30,000 to 45,000 clones, more than 60% appearing once. Time point described: pre-treatment sample, taken before nivolumab and TIL therapy. The chain has TRBV27 and TRBJ2-7; the match to TRBD2 covers 10 bases. The specimen comprised blood, sampled at baseline. The receptor was derived from a person aged 25-85 years with non-small cell lung cancer. The CDR3 coding sequence is TGTGCCAGCAGTTTTAGCGGGGGGGAGCAGTACTTC. It codes for CASSFSGGEQYF.